This TCR beta chain emerged from a study of T cells after posttransplantation cyclophosphamide. Study outcomes and limitations: TRB overlap between skin or GI tissue T cells and blood was limited.

The V segment lost 0 bases and the J segment 13 bases; nucleotides outside the gene matches: 11. Germline V gene data show CDR1 as GTSNPN and CDR2 as SVGIG (reference sequence). This CDR3 has 14 residues. This clone has at least ten counts. Its antigen is as yet unknown. Measured with immunoSEQ multiplex PCR; TCRdb has only the in-frame clones, and not every one. Sampling found roughly 45,000 clones, none seen once. The sequenced material came from PBMCs. This rearrangement joins TRBV30 to TRBJ2-1; 8 bases align to TRBD2. This receptor was taken from a man aged 35-49 years in good health, CMV-negative, and a related stem cell transplant donor. CDR3 sequence reads: CAWSVKAGAPFQFF. CDR3 in DNA: TGTGCCTGGAGTGTAAAAGCGGGAGCCCCATTTCAGTTCTTC.